At least ten counts were recorded for the clone carrying this T cell receptor (beta chain). The sample belongs to a study of T-cell reconstitution after alpha-beta-depleted transplantation in children. Germline CDR1 reads ENHRY; CDR2 reads SYGVKD. Deletions cut 7 bases from V and 2 bases from J, with 11 bases between. This CDR3 comprises 13 residues. Unique molecular identifiers were used to barcode this TCRbeta library. TCRdb redid the calling of the PCR reads with MiXCR, one entry per CDR3 protein. The sample contains 360,000 or so distinct CDR3 sequences, around 21% of which appear only once. The genes are TRBV10-3 and TRBJ2-5, with D maybe TRBD1 (5 bases). Source: PBMCs from the stem cell graft donor, taken from the stem cell graft. This receptor was obtained from a human donor who donated a stem cell graft to a child with acute myeloid leukemia. CDR3 DNA sequence: TGTGCCATCAAGAGTGACAGTCAAGAGACCCAGTACTTC. This encodes CAIKSDSQETQYF.